The entry below gives a single T cell receptor (beta chain) sequence along with its context. Its antigen is as yet unknown. This entry is derived from a study of Ad26.COV2.S vaccination and SARS-CoV-2 variants. At the level of the study: A COV1001 Ad26.COV2.S trial-arm participant provided the sample. Ad26.COV2.S shots went into the muscle once or twice, 56 days apart.

Findings of the study overall: CD8+ and CD4+ T cells specific for spike reportedly responded with substantial breadth after vaccination.

Treatment denoted: approximately 18 received Ad26.COV2.S at low or high dose, single or two shots; roughly 5 received placebo; per-sample allocation not given. Specimen acquisition occurred on day 63 following the initial vaccine or placebo injection. This table comes from immunoSEQ multiplex PCR, and its TCRdb copy is limited to in-frame clones, with some not included. The sample records 410,000 or so clones, approximately 92% being singletons. The CDR3 extends over 13 amino acids. The ends lost 10 bases at V and 6 bases at J; junction bases unmatched: 11. Germline-derived CDR1 and CDR2 are SNHLY and FYNNEI.

The sequence came from a person between 18 and 60 years old who received the Ad26.COV2.S COVID-19 vaccine or a placebo. Sequenced here: peripheral blood, sampled in a trial of Ad26.COV2.S vaccine versus placebo. V gene TRBV2 combines with J gene TRBJ2-7; 8 bases are a match to TRBD1. CDR3 in amino acids: CATSWTGTREQYF. CDR3 DNA sequence: TGTGCCACCTCCTGGACAGGGACGCGCGAGCAGTACTTC.